Sequencing of this TCR beta chain was carried out in a study of breast tumors, draining lymph nodes, adjacent tissues. In this sample, this clonotype turned up many times. The lymph nodes were axillary draining lymph nodes from breast cancer patients. TCRdb re-called the multiplex PCR reads with MiXCR, one entry per CDR3 protein. The table includes 90,000 to 120,000 distinct CDR3 sequences, approximately 21% detected once. The TCR comes from a female donor with breast cancer. Some clones in this sample may be carry-over from other donors' samples. Sequencing was done on a sample of axillary lymph node tissue.

DNA of the CDR3: TGTGCCTGGAGGCGGGAGGGGGTCAAGACCCAGTACTTC. Protein product: CAWRREGVKTQYF. This chain connects TRBV30 to TRBJ2-5; TRBD2 aligns across 9 bases. This CDR3 is built from 13 residues. Germline loops: CDR1 GTSNPN, CDR2 SVGIG (reference sequence). V was clipped by 3 bases and J by 6 bases; unmatched bases: 5. The whole variable domain, filled in from reference TRBV30 and TRBJ2-5, reads SQTIHQWPATLVQPVGSPLSLECTVEGTSNPNLYWYRQAAGRGLQLLFYSVGIGQISSEVPQNLSASRPQDRQFILSSKKLLLSDSGFYLCAWRREGVKTQYFGPGTRLLVL.